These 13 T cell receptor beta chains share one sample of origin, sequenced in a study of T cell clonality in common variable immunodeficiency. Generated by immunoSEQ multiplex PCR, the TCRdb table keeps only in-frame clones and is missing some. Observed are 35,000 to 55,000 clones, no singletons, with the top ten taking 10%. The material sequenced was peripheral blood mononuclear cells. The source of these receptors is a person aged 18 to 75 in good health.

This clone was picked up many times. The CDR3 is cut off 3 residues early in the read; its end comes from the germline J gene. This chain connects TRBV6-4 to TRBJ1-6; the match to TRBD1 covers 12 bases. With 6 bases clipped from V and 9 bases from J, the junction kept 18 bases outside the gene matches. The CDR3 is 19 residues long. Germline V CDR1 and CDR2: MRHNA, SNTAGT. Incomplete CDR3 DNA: TGTGCCAGCAGGGACACCCTCCGGGACAGGGGGCTGAGCCCTTCACCC. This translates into CASRDTLRDRGLSPSP. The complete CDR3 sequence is CASRDTLRDRGLSPSPLHF.

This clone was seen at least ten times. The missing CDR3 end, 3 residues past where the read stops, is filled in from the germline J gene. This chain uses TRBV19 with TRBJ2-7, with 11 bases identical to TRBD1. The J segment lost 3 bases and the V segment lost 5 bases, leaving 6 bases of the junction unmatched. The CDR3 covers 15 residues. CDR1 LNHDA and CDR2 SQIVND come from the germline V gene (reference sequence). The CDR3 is CASSPRDRGYYEQYF. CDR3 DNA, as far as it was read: TGTGCCAGTAGTCCTCGGGACAGGGGGTACTACGAG.

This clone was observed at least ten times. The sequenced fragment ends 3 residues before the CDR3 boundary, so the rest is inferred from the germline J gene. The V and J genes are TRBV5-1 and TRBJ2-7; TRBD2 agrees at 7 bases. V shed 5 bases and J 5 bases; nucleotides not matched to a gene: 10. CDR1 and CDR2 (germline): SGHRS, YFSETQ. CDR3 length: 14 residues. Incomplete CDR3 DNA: TGCGCCAGCAGTTCCGGCGGGAGAGAGCACGAG. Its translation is CASSSGGREHE. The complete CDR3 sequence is CASSSGGREHEQYF.

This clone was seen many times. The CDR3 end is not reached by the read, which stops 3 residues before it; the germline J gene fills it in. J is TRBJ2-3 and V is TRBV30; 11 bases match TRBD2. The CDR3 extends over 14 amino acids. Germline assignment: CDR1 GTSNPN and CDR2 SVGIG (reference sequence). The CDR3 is CGASGRSGVDTQYF. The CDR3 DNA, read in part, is TGTGGCGCTAGCGGGAGGTCGGGAGTCGATACG.

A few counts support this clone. The CDR3 sequence: CASSRRSGRSGNEQFF. The CDR3 DNA, read in part, is TGTGCCAGCAGCCGTAGAAGCGGGAGGTCGGGGAATGAG. This chain uses TRBV13 with TRBJ2-1; 9 bases line up with TRBD2. The read ends 3 residues early relative to the CDR3; the germline J gene fills the gap. The junction had 12 bases not matched to a gene; V was cut back by 5 bases and J by 7 bases. The CDR3 totals 16 residues. Per germline, CDR1 PRHDT and CDR2 FYEKMQ (reference sequence).

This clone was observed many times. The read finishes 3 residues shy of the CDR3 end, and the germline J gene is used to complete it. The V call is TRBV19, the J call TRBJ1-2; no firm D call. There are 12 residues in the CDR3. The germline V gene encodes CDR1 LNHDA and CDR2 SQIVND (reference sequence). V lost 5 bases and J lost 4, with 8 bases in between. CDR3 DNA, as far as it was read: TGTGCCAGTAGTCCCTCCAGCTATGGC. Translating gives CASSPSSYG. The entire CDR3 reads CASSPSSYGYTF.

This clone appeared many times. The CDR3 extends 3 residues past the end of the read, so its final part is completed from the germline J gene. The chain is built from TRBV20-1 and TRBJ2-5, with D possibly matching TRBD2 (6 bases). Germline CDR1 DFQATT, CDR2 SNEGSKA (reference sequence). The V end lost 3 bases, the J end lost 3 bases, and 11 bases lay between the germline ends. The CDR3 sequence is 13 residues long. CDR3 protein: CSARGDSKETQYF. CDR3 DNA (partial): TGCAGTGCTAGGGGGGACTCAAAAGAGACC.

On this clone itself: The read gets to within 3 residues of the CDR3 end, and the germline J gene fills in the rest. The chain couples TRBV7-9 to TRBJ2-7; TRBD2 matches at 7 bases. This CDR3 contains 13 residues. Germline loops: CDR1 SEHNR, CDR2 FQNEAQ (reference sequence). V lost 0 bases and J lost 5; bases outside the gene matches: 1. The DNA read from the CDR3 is TGTGCCAGCAGCTTAGCGGCGGGGGACGAG. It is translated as CASSLAAGDE. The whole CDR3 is CASSLAAGDEQYF.

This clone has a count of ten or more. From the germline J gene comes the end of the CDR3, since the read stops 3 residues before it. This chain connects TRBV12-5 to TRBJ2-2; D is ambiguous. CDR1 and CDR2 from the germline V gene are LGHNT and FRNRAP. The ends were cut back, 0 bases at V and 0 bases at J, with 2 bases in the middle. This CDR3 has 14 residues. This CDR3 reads CASGLVANTGELFF. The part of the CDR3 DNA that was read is TGTGCTAGTGGTTTGGTCGCGAACACCGGGGAG.

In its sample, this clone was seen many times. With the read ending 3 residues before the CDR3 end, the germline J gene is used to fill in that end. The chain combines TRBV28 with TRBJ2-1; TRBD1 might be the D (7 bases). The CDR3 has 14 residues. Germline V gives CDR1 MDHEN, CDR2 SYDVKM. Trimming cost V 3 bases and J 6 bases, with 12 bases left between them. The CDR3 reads CASSLEGAFNEQFF. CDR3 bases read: TGTGCCAGCAGTTTGGAGGGGGCGTTCAATGAG.

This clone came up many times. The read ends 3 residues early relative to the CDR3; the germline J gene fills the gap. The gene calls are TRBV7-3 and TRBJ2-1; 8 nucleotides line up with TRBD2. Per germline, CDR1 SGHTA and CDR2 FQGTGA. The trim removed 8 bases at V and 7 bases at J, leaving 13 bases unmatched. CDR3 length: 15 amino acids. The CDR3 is CASRRFPGGENEQFF. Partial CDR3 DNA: TGTGCCAGCCGCCGTTTCCCGGGGGGGGAGAATGAG.

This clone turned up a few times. CDR3 bases read: TGTGCCAGCAATCTAAGGGTAGACGGAAGCTCGAACACCGGGGAG. This encodes CASNLRVDGSSNTGE. The CDR3, in full, reads CASNLRVDGSSNTGELFF. The genes are TRBV2 and TRBJ2-2, with unresolved D. Coverage ceases 3 residues before the CDR3 finishes, and the germline J gene fills in the end. Trimming took 7 bases from V and 0 from J, leaving 21 bases between them. Per the germline V gene, CDR1 is SNHLY and CDR2 is FYNNEI. CDR3 length equals 18 residues.

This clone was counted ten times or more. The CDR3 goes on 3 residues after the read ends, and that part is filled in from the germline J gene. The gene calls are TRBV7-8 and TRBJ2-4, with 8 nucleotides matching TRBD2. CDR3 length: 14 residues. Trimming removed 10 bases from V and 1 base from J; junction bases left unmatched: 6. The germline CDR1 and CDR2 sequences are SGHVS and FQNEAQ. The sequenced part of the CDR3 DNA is TGTGCCACTCGTTCGGGGGGGGCCAAAAACATT. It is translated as CATRSGGAKNI. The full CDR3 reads CATRSGGAKNIQYF. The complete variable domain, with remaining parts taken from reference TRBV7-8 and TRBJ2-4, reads GAGVSQSPRYKVAKRGQDVALRCDPISGHVSLFWYQQALGQGPEFLTYFQNEAQLDKSGLPSDRFFAERPEGSVSTLKIQRTQQEDSAVYLCATRSGGAKNIQYFGAGTRLSVL.